Detailed here is one T cell receptor (beta chain). The antigen is not known. The data are from a study of T-cell reconstitution after alpha-beta-depleted transplantation in children. Germline CDR1 MNHEY, CDR2 SVGAGI. Trimming removed 2 bases at V and 2 bases at J, with 6 bases between. The CDR3 totals 13 residues. The study's findings and limits: One year after transplant, T-cell counts and diversity came mostly from newly produced T cells. Roughly two months post-transplant, alpha-beta T cells reportedly originated from several hundred graft clones that had expanded.

During its preparation, the TCRbeta library received unique molecular identifiers. TCRdb redid the calling of the PCR reads with MiXCR, one entry per CDR3 protein. The sample gives 97,000 or so distinct CDR3 sequences, 4.5% to 7.5% of which show up once; around 5.6% is in the top ten. Here the sequenced sample was PBMCs, mostly from graft donor cells, taken 60 days after TCRalphabeta/CD19-depleted stem cell transplant. The sequence was collected from a female patient aged 2-9 years who had a stem cell transplant for Fanconi anemia, so the T cells may come from the graft donor. The chain carries TRBV6-5 and TRBJ2-5; the D is unclear. The DNA for the CDR3 is TGTGCCAGCAGTTACCTGGGGCAAGAGACCCAGTACTTC. It yields the protein CASSYLGQETQYF.